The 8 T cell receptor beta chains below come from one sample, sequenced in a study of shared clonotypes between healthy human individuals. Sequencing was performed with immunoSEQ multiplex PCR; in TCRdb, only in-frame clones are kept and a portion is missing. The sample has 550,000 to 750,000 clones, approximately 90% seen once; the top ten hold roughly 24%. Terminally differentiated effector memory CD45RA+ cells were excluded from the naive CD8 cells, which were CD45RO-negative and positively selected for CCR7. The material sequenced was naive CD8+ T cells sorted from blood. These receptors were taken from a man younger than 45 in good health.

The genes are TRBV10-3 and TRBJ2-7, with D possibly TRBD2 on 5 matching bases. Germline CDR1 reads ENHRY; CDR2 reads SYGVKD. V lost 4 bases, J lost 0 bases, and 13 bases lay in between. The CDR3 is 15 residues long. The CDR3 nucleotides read TGTGCCATCAGTGGGCAGTTGGGAGTCTCCTACGAGCAGTACTTC. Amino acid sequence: CAISGQLGVSYEQYF.

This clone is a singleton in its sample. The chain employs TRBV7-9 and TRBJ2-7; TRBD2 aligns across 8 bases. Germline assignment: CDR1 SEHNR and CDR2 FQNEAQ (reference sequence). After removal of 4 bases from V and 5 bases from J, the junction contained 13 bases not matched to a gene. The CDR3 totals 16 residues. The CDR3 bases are TGTGCCAGCAGCTCCGCCTCCGGGACTAGGGTCCACGAGCAGTACTTC. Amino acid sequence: CASSSASGTRVHEQYF.

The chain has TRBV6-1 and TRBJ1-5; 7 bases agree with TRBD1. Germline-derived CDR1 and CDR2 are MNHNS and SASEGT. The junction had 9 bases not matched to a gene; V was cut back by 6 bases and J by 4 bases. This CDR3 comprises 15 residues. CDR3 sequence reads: CASRSTGDWNQPQHF. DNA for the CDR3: TGTGCCAGCAGGAGCACAGGGGACTGGAATCAGCCCCAGCATTTT.

The CDR3 DNA follows: TGTGCCATCAGTGAGTCACGAGGGGACTATGGCTACACCTTC. Its protein is CAISESRGDYGYTF. The chain carries TRBV10-3 and TRBJ1-2, with D perhaps matching TRBD1 (5 bases). The V end lost 0 bases, the J end lost 3 bases, and 8 bases lay between the germline ends. CDR1 is ENHRY and CDR2 is SYGVKD in the germline V gene. This CDR3 contains 14 residues.

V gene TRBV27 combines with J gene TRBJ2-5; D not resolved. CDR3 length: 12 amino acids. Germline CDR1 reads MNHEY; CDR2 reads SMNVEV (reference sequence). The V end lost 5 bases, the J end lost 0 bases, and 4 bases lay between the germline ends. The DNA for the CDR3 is TGTGCCAGCAGTGATAACCAAGAGACCCAGTACTTC. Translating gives CASSDNQETQYF.

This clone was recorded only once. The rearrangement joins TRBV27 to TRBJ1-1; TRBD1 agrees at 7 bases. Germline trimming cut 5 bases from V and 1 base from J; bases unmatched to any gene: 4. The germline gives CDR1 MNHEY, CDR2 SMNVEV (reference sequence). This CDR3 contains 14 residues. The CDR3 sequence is CASSPGQKNTEAFF. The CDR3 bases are TGTGCCAGCAGTCCGGGACAGAAGAACACTGAAGCTTTCTTT.

The CDR3: CASSAGWQGSYEQYF. The CDR3 DNA sequence: TGTGCCAGCAGTGCCGGGTGGCAGGGCTCCTACGAGCAGTACTTC. The rearrangement uses TRBV28 and TRBJ2-7; TRBD1 is a possible D gene (5 bases). Germline CDR1 and CDR2: MDHEN and SYDVKM. This CDR3 is 15 amino acids long. V lost 5 bases to trimming and J lost 0 bases, with 14 bases between them.

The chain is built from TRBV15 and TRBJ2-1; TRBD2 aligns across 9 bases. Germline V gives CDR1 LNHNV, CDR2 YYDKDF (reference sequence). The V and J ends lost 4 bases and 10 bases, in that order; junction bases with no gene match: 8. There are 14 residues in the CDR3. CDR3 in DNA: TGTGCCACCAGCATTAGGGGTAGCGGGAGCGAGCAGTTCTTC. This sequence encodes CATSIRGSGSEQFF.